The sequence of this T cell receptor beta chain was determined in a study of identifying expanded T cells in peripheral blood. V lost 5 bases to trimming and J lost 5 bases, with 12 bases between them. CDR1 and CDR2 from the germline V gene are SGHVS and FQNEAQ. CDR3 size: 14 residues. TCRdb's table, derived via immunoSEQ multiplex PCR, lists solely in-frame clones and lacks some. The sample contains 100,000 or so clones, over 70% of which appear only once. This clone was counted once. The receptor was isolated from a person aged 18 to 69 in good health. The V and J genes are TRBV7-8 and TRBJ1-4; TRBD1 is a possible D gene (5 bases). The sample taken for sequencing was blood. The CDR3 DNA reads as TGTGCCAGCAGCCAAAACCGGGGGAATGAAAAACTGTTTTTT. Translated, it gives CASSQNRGNEKLFF.